This T cell receptor (beta chain) comes out of a study of T-cell memory formation after mild COVID-19. The wider study: Clusters of TCRs were largely donor specific.

In the case of this clonotype: Its antigen is as yet unknown.

The study's findings and limits: Some clones that responded were present in memory (sampled pre-infection), which suggests cross-reactive memory joined.

5'RACE primed at constant segments yielded TCR alpha and TCR beta cDNA libraries bearing sample barcodes and UMIs. MiXCR, applied by TCRdb to the 5' RACE reads, yields one record per CDR3 protein. The repertoire holds approximately 100,000 distinct CDR3 sequences, with approximately 23% as singletons. Trimming removed 1 base at V and 8 bases at J, with 12 bases between. The CDR3 spans 13 residues. CDR1 and CDR2 (germline): SGHTS, YDEGEE. The V gene is TRBV5-8, the J gene TRBJ1-2; perhaps TRBD1 as D (5 bases). Source material: PBMCs or a T cell subset sorted from them (not recorded which). This receptor was obtained from a man younger than 35 who had mild COVID-19 (a few samples of this study predate the infection). Cell type and time point are not known. Written as DNA, the CDR3 is TGTGCCAGCAGCTTGTACGCAGGGCCAGGCTACACCTTC. This sequence encodes CASSLYAGPGYTF.